The next 21 T cell receptor beta chains were all read from a single sample in a study of regulatory T cells in long-lasting Graves disease. The time point is: persistent/refractory GD, antithyroid drugs over 5 years with positive TRAb. The TCR library used RNA extracted from PBMCs. CDR3-region Arm-PCR and iRepertoire HTBI primers produced the TCR beta libraries. TCRdb independently ran MiXCR on the multiplex PCR reads; one entry per CDR3 protein. The table shows 300,000 or so distinct CDR3 sequences, with roughly a fifth occurring only once. The material was peripheral blood mononuclear cells (PBMCs), obtained when the disease was refractory, from a patient treated with antithyroid drugs. The receptors come from a female donor with Graves disease.

At least ten counts were recorded for this clonotype. V and J are TRBV12-3 or TRBV12-4 and TRBJ2-7; D is unclear. V was shortened by 2 bases and J by 4 bases, with 6 bases between the two germline ends. This CDR3 contains 12 residues. CDR3 residues: CASSLSRYEQYF. The CDR3 nucleotides are TGTGCCAGCAGTTTATCGCGGTACGAGCAGTACTTC.

This clonotype has a count of ten or more. Here the CDR3 reads CASSGTVGKLFF. Written as DNA, the CDR3 is TGTGCCAGCAGTGGGACGGTTGGAAAACTGTTTTTT. The chain has TRBV12-3 or TRBV12-4 and TRBJ1-4, with D maybe TRBD1 (5 bases). V lost 5 bases and J 10 bases, leaving 11 bases between the germline ends. The CDR3 has 12 residues.

This clonotype has only a few counts. This chain links TRBV24-1 with TRBJ1-5; 9 bases agree with TRBD1. CDR1 is KGHDR and CDR2 is SFDVKD in the germline V gene. The V gene end was trimmed by 4 bases and the J gene end by 15 bases; junction bases not matched to a gene: 6. The CDR3 length is 12 residues. CDR3 in DNA: TGTGCCACCAGTGACACAGGGGGCGCGCGGCATTTT. Encoded protein: CATSDTGGARHF.

V usage is TRBV12-3 or TRBV12-4 and J usage is TRBJ2-3; TRBD2 aligns across 7 bases. The CDR3 totals 15 residues. After removal of 4 bases from V and 4 bases from J, the junction contained 8 bases not matched to a gene. CDR3 residues: CASSSLGRGPDTQYF. CDR3 DNA: TGTGCCAGCAGTTCCCTGGGGAGGGGTCCAGATACGCAGTATTTT.

The sample holds many counts of this clonotype. V is TRBV2 and J is TRBJ1-5, with TRBD1 matching 10 bases. The germline CDR1 and CDR2 sequences are SNHLY and FYNNEI. Losses at the gene ends were 5 bases for V and 3 bases for J; bases not matched to a gene: 4. The CDR3 loop spans 15 amino acids. The CDR3 reads CASSPGTGVNQPQHF. The DNA for the CDR3 is TGTGCCAGCAGTCCCGGGACAGGGGTCAATCAGCCCCAGCATTTT.

Many counts were recorded for this clonotype. The chain uses TRBV2 and TRBJ1-1; no definite D call. V was cut by 0 bases and J by 10 bases, with 9 bases left in between. The CDR3 length is 12 residues. CDR1 is SNHLY, CDR2 FYNNEI, per germline. In nucleotides, the CDR3 is TGTGCCAGCAGTGAAGCAACCCGTCTAGCTTTCTTT. This translates into CASSEATRLAFF. Together with reference TRBV2 and TRBJ1-1, the CDR3 gives the full variable domain: EPEVTQTPSHQVTQMGQEVILRCVPISNHLYFYWYRQILGQKVEFLVSFYNNEISEKSEIFDDQFSVERPDGSNFTLKIRSTKLEDSAMYFCASSEATRLAFFGQGTRLTVV.

This clonotype has a count of ten or more. The chain links TRBV6-1 to TRBJ2-7; tentative D call: TRBD1 (6 bases). Trimming took off 6 bases at V and 6 bases at J, with 15 bases between the two ends. CDR1 and CDR2 (germline): MNHNS, SASEGT. CDR3 length: 13 amino acids. CDR3 residues: CASSRIRGLEQYF. The CDR3 nucleotides are TGTGCCAGCAGCAGGATCAGGGGTCTCGAGCAGTACTTC.

The chain joins TRBV10-3 to TRBJ2-1; 7 bases line up with TRBD1. The CDR3 consists of 14 residues. Germline CDR1 reads ENHRY; CDR2 reads SYGVKD. With 10 bases clipped from V and 2 bases from J, the junction kept 8 bases outside the gene matches. The CDR3 nucleotides read TGTGCCACATCCGGGACAGAGACCTACAATGAGCAGTTCTTC. The encoded protein is CATSGTETYNEQFF.

At least ten counts were recorded for this clonotype. The chain has TRBV12-3 or TRBV12-4 and TRBJ2-5, with 8 bases matching TRBD2. The V and J ends lost 3 bases and 1 base, in that order; junction bases with no gene match: 1. CDR3 length: 14 residues. In DNA, the CDR3 is TGTGCCAGCAGTTTTAGCGGGGCCCAAGAGACCCAGTACTTC. This sequence encodes CASSFSGAQETQYF.

There are many counts of this clonotype. This chain uses TRBV27 with TRBJ1-1; TRBD1 matches at 9 bases. Trimming took 7 bases from V and 0 from J; bases not matched to a gene: 6. The CDR3 length is 15 residues. CDR1 MNHEY and CDR2 SMNVEV come from the germline V gene (reference sequence). The CDR3 DNA follows: TGTGCCAGCAAACAGACAGGGGGGGTGAACACTGAAGCTTTCTTT. Translation: CASKQTGGVNTEAFF.

The table lists this clonotype with many counts. The rearrangement joins TRBV2 to TRBJ2-2; no clear D. V was cut by 7 bases and J by 0 bases, with 9 bases left in between. The germline CDR1 and CDR2 sequences are SNHLY and FYNNEI. This CDR3 is built from 14 residues. The chain's CDR3 is CASKPGTNTGELFF. In nucleotides, the CDR3 is TGTGCCAGCAAACCGGGTACGAACACCGGGGAGCTGTTTTTT.

The chain carries TRBV6-1 and TRBJ1-6; TRBD1 might be the D (5 bases). The ends were cut back, 6 bases at V and 9 bases at J, with 15 bases in the middle. CDR1 and CDR2 from the germline V gene are MNHNS and SASEGT. The CDR3 covers 14 residues. The CDR3 is CASRGDGRGSPLHF. CDR3 nucleotides: TGTGCCAGCAGGGGGGACGGGAGGGGTTCACCCCTCCACTTT.

This clonotype was recorded at least ten times. The V and J genes are TRBV6-1 and TRBJ1-1; D remains unclear. Germline V gives CDR1 MNHNS, CDR2 SASEGT. Trimming stripped 4 bases from V and 0 bases from J, with 21 bases between. The length of the CDR3 is 18 residues. Here the CDR3 DNA reads TGTGCCAGCAGTGGGCTTGGCGGTAAGTGGTGGATGAACACTGAAGCTTTCTTT. This encodes CASSGLGGKWWMNTEAFF.

This clonotype has at least ten counts. The CDR3 region is CASSELDRTTRGYEQYF. In DNA, the CDR3 is TGTGCCAGCAGTGAATTGGATAGGACAACCCGAGGCTACGAGCAGTACTTC. J is TRBJ2-7 and V is TRBV9; tentative D call: TRBD1 (5 bases). Germline V lookup: CDR1 SGDLS, CDR2 YYNGEE. V lost 5 bases to trimming and J lost 3 bases, with 24 bases between them. This CDR3 contains 17 residues.

There are a few counts of this clonotype. The chain uses TRBV7-9 and TRBJ2-7, with 9 bases lining up with TRBD1. J gave up 4 bases and V 4 bases, and 8 bases lay outside the gene matches. Germline V gene data show CDR1 as SEHNR and CDR2 as FQNEAQ (reference sequence). This CDR3 has 15 residues. The DNA for the CDR3 is TGTGCCAGCAGCTCGAGCCGGGACAGGGCGTACGAGCAGTACTTC. This gives the protein CASSSSRDRAYEQYF. Full variable domain (missing parts from reference TRBV7-9 and TRBJ2-7): DTGVSQNPRHKITKRGQNVTFRCDPISEHNRLYWYRQTLGQGPEFLTYFQNEAQLEKSRLLSDRFSAERPKGSFSTLEIQRTEQGDSAMYLCASSSSRDRAYEQYFGPGTRLTVT.

The rearrangement uses TRBV5-1 and TRBJ1-3; D uncertain. Germline V CDR1 and CDR2: SGHRS, YFSETQ. This CDR3 is 13 amino acids long. Between the trimmed V and J ends, which lost 0 bases and 2 bases, there was a span of 3 bases. CDR3 protein: CASSLAAGNTIYF. The CDR3 DNA reads as TGCGCCAGCAGCTTGGCCGCTGGAAACACCATATATTTT. Together with reference TRBV5-1 and TRBJ1-3, the CDR3 gives the full variable domain: KAGVTQTPRYLIKTRGQQVTLSCSPISGHRSVSWYQQTPGQGLQFLFEYFSETQRNKGNFPGRFSGRQFSNSRSEMNVSTLELGDSALYLCASSLAAGNTIYFGEGSWLTVV.

This clonotype was counted ten times or more. The chain recombines TRBV12-3 or TRBV12-4 with TRBJ1-4, with 8 bases aligning to TRBD1. The CDR3 extends over 16 amino acids. Unmatched junction bases numbered 7, after V lost 4 bases and J lost 3 bases. CDR3 sequence reads: CASSSQGAASNEKLFF. The CDR3 DNA is TGTGCCAGCAGTTCCCAGGGGGCGGCCTCTAATGAAAAACTGTTTTTT.

Ten or more counts support this clonotype. The rearrangement links TRBV7-2 to TRBJ1-2, with D possibly being TRBD1 (5 bases). The V and J ends lost 0 bases and 7 bases respectively, with 12 bases between them. This CDR3 comprises 14 residues. The germline V gene has CDR1 SGHTA and CDR2 FQGNSA. The DNA of the CDR3 is TGTGCCAGCAGCTTAGCGGAGGGGTTCGGTGGCTACACCTTC. Amino acids: CASSLAEGFGGYTF. The full variable domain, completed using reference TRBV7-2 and TRBJ1-2, is GAGVSQSPSNKVTEKGKDVELRCDPISGHTALYWYRQSLGQGLEFLIYFQGNSAPDKSGLPSDRFSAERTGGSVSTLTIQRTQQEDSAVYLCASSLAEGFGGYTFGSGTRLTVV.

V and J are TRBV6-5 and TRBJ1-5, with a tentative D call TRBD1 (5 bases). The CDR3 has 17 amino acids. V was pared by 0 bases and J by 3 bases, with 15 bases between. The germline V gene encodes CDR1 MNHEY and CDR2 SVGAGI. Here the CDR3 DNA reads TGTGCCAGCAGTTACTCTTCAGGGAGGGGAGTCAATCAGCCCCAGCATTTT. Translated, it gives CASSYSSGRGVNQPQHF.

This clonotype came up many times. The rearrangement links TRBV20-1 to TRBJ1-4; D call uncertain. Trimming took off 6 bases at V and 4 bases at J, with 15 bases between the two ends. The CDR3 has 14 residues. Germline CDR1 is DFQATT and CDR2 is SNEGSKA (reference sequence). CDR3 protein: CSAHEWAYNEKLFF. CDR3 in DNA: TGCAGTGCGCACGAATGGGCTTATAATGAAAAACTGTTTTTT.

This clonotype came up a few times. V and J are TRBV19 and TRBJ1-5; 7 bases are shared with TRBD1. There are 19 residues in the CDR3. The V segment lost 1 base and the J segment 9 bases; nucleotides outside the gene matches: 21. In germline, CDR1 is LNHDA, CDR2 SQIVND (reference sequence). The CDR3 loop reads CASSIATGLDRASFLPQHF. In DNA, the CDR3 is TGTGCCAGTAGTATAGCAACTGGACTCGACAGGGCCTCTTTTCTGCCCCAGCATTTT.